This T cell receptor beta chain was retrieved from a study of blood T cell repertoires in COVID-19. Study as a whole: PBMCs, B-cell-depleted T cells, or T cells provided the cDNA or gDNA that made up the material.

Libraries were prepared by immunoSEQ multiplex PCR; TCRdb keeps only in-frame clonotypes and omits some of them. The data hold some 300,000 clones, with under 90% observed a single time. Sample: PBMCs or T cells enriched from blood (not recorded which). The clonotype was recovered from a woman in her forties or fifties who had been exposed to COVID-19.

The chain's CDR3 is CASSLYRGYGYTF. The CDR3 bases are TGTGCCAGCAGTTTATACAGGGGGTATGGCTACACCTTC. The chain recombines TRBV28 with TRBJ1-2; TRBD1 matches 8 bases. The CDR3 is 13 residues long. V was clipped by 1 base and J by 5 bases; unmatched bases: 0. CDR1 is MDHEN, CDR2 SYDVKM, per germline.